Presented here are 8 T cell receptor beta chains from one specimen sequenced in a study of liver allograft versus peripheral blood T cells. Overall study: Blood and transplanted-liver T cell receptor repertoires from recipients were compared.

MiXCR, run by TCRdb on the reads, gives a single entry per CDR3 protein. The repertoire holds about 8,300 distinct CDR3 sequences, approximately 16% seen once, with around 2.9% in the top ten. These receptors were taken from a human patient who had a liver transplant. A subset of T cells may come from the graft donor.

This clonotype showed up many times. The rearrangement uses TRBV30 and TRBJ2-7; D possibly corresponds to TRBD1 (6 bases). This CDR3 spans 14 amino acids. Germline CDR1 and CDR2: GTSNPN and SVGIG (reference sequence). V lost 3 bases and J lost 2, with 14 bases in between. CDR3 in amino acids: CAWSRRGAAYEQYF. CDR3 nucleotide sequence: TGTGCCTGGAGCCGCAGGGGTGCGGCCTACGAGCAGTACTTC.

This clonotype has only a few counts. V is TRBV28 and J is TRBJ2-1; D is uncertain. Germline CDR1 reads MDHEN; CDR2 reads SYDVKM. There are 12 residues in the CDR3. V lost 3 bases and J 7 bases, leaving 7 bases between the germline ends. The CDR3 DNA is TGTGCCAGCAGTTTTTGGCGGAATGAGCAGTTCTTC. It yields the protein CASSFWRNEQFF.

This clonotype is medium-sized. The V call is TRBV7-2, the J call TRBJ1-2, with 11 bases that match TRBD1. Germline V gives CDR1 SGHTA, CDR2 FQGNSA. Germline trimming cut 0 bases from V and 4 bases from J; bases unmatched to any gene: 4. The CDR3 is 16 residues long. CDR3 in amino acids: CASSLARTGGVYGYTF. The CDR3 nucleotides are TGTGCCAGCAGCTTAGCCCGGACAGGGGGCGTCTATGGCTACACCTTC.

This clonotype showed up just a few times. This chain uses TRBV6-5 with TRBJ2-5, with 7 bases aligning to TRBD2. The CDR3 extends over 14 amino acids. CDR1 is MNHEY and CDR2 is SVGAGI in the germline V gene. The V segment lost 5 bases and the J segment 6 bases; nucleotides outside the gene matches: 9. CDR3 sequence: CASSAGRGLQTQYF. In DNA form, the CDR3 reads TGTGCCAGCAGTGCGGGGCGGGGGTTGCAGACCCAGTACTTC.

Worth noting for this clonotype: A much larger clone lies one base from this, so it may be a read error. This chain uses TRBV6-1 with TRBJ2-5, with unresolved D. The germline V gene has CDR1 MNHNS and CDR2 SASEGT. Trimming left V 2 bases short and J 6 bases short, with 13 bases between. The CDR3 is 14 residues long. As DNA, the CDR3 is TGTGCCAGCAGTGAATACGGCAGGCAAAAGACCCAGTACTTC. Protein sequence: CASSEYGRQKTQYF.

The CDR3 sequence is CASSLGVSGSFEQYF. CDR3 in DNA: TGTGCCAGCAGCCTAGGTGTTAGCGGGAGTTTCGAGCAGTACTTC. The chain is built from TRBV7-2 and TRBJ2-7; 9 bases are a match to TRBD2. The CDR3 is made up of 15 amino acids. Per germline, CDR1 SGHTA and CDR2 FQGNSA. V was pared by 5 bases and J by 6 bases, with 11 bases of the junction left unmatched.

This clonotype is medium-sized (0.01 to 0.1%) by share. The V and J genes are TRBV28 and TRBJ1-5; 9 nucleotides match TRBD1. CDR1 is MDHEN, CDR2 SYDVKM, per germline. CDR3 length equals 15 residues. J lost 4 bases, V lost 6 bases, and 7 bases had no gene match. As DNA, the CDR3 is TGTGCCAGCAGCTCACCGGGACAGGGTAATCAGCCCCAGCATTTT. As protein: CASSSPGQGNQPQHF.

This clonotype is medium-sized. The rearrangement links TRBV19 to TRBJ1-6, with no clear D. The CDR3 covers 15 residues. CDR1 and CDR2 (germline): LNHDA, SQIVND (reference sequence). Trimming shortened V by 6 bases and J by 9 bases, and 18 bases separated the two germline ends. CDR3 DNA: TGTGCCAGTAGGGTTACGACGGGCGGTGGTTCACCCCTCCACTTT. This gives the protein CASRVTTGGGSPLHF.